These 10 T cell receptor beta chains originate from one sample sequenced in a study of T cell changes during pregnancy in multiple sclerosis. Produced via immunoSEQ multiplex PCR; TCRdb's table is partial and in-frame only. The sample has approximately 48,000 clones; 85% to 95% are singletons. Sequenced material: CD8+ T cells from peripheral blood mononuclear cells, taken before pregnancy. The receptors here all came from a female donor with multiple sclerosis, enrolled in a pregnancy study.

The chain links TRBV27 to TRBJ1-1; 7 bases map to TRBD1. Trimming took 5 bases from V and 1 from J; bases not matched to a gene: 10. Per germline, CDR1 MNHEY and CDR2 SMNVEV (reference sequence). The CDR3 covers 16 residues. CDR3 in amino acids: CASSPEPGQWNTEAFF. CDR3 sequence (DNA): TGTGCCAGCAGTCCTGAACCGGGACAGTGGAACACTGAAGCTTTCTTT.

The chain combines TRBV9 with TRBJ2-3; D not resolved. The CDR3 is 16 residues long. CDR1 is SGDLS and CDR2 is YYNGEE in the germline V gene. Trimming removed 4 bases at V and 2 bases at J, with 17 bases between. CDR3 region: CASSPAGGSYTDTQYF. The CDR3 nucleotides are TGTGCCAGCAGCCCGGCCGGCGGCAGCTACACAGATACGCAGTATTTT.

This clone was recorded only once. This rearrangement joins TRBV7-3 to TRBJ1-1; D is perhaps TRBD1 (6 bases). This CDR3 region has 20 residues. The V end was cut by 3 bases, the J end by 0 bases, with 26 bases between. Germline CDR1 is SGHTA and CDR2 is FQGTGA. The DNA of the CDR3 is TGTGCCAGCAGCTTGACCCCCCTCACCCAATGGGACACGCTGAACACTGAAGCTTTCTTT. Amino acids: CASSLTPLTQWDTLNTEAFF.

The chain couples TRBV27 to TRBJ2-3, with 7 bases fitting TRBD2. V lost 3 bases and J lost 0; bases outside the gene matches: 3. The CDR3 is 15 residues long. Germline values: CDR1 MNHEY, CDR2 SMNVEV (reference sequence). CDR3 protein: CASSFSSGSTDTQYF. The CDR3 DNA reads TGTGCCAGCAGTTTTTCTAGCGGAAGCACAGATACGCAGTATTTT.

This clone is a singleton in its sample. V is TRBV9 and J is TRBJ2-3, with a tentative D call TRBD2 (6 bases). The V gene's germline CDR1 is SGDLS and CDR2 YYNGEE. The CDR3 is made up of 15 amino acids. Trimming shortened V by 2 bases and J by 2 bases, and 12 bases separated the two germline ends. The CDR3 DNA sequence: TGTGCCAGCAGCGTGGAGGGGATTTCCACAGATACGCAGTATTTT. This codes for CASSVEGISTDTQYF.

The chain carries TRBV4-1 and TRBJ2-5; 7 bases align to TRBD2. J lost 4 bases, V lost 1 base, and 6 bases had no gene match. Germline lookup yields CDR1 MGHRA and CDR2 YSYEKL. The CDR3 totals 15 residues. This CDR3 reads CASSQGAGSGETQYF. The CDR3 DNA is TGCGCCAGCAGCCAAGGAGCGGGATCGGGAGAGACCCAGTACTTC.

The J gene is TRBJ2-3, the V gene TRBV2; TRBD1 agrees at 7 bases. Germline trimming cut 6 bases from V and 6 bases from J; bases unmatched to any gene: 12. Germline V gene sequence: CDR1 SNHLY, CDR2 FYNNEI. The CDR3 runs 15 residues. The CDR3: CASSRAGTEADTQYF. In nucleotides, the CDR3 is TGTGCCAGCAGCCGAGCCGGGACAGAGGCGGATACGCAGTATTTT.

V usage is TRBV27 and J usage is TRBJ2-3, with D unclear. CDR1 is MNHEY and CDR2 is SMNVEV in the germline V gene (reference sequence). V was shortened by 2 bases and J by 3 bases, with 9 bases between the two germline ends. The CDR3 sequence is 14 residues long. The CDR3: CASSLNTLTDTQYF. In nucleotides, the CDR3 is TGTGCCAGCAGTTTAAACACCTTAACAGATACGCAGTATTTT.

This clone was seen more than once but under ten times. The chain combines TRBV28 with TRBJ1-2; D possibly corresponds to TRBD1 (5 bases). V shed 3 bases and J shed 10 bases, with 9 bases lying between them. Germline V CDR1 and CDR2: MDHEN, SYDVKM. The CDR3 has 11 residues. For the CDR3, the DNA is TGTGCCAGCAGTTTGGGGGGTCCCTACACCTTC. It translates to CASSLGGPYTF.

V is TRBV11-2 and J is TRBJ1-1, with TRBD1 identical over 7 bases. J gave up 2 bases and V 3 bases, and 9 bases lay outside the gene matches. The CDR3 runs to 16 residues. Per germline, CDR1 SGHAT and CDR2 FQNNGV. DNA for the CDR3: TGTGCCAGCAGCTTCCCCCTGAGGGGGCTTAACACTGAAGCTTTCTTT. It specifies CASSFPLRGLNTEAFF.